This record looks at one T cell receptor beta chain sequence and its context. The repertoire was sequenced with immunoSEQ multiplex PCR; TCRdb's copy has only in-frame clones and lacks some. The sample lists over 9,000 clones, roughly 91% seen once, with more than 8% in the top ten. This specimen comes from a study of technical replicates of blood from a few donors. Germline CDR1 and CDR2: LGHNA and YNFKEQ. CDR3 length: 15 residues. Trimming shortened V by 4 bases and J by 1 base, and 8 bases separated the two germline ends. The chain recombines TRBV4-2 with TRBJ2-6, with D perhaps matching TRBD1 (6 bases). This TCR came from a human donor in good health. Sequencing was carried out using PBMCs. CDR3 protein: CASSPTGSGANVLTF. The CDR3 coding sequence is TGTGCCAGCAGCCCCACAGGGTCTGGGGCCAACGTCCTGACTTTC.